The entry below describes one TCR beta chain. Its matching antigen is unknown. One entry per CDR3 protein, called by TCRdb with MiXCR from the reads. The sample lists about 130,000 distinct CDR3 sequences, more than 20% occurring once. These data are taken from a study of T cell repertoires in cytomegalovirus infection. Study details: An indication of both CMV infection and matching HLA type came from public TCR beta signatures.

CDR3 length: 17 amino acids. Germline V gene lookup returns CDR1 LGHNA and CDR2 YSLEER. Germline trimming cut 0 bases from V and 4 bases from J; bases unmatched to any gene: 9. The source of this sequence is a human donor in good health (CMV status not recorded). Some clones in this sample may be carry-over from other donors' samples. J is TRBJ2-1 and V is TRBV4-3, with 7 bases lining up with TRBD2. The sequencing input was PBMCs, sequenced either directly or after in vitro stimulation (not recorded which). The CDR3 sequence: CASSQDPAGASYNEQFF. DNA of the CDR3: TGCGCCAGCAGCCAAGATCCGGCGGGAGCGTCATACAATGAGCAGTTCTTC.